The source of this T cell receptor beta chain is a study of blood T cell repertoires in COVID-19. For the study at large: COVID-19 samples, acute and convalescent, were from the United States, Italy and Spain. T cells, B-cell-depleted T cells, or PBMCs supplied cDNA or gDNA.

In the source study's methods: Nucleated cell number was recorded as an estimate derived from reference gene primer amplification. This table comes from immunoSEQ multiplex PCR, and its TCRdb copy is limited to in-frame clones, with some not included. V and J calls and clone size are given by that table; D and trimming were obtained from the DNA. The sample has about 92,000 clones; 85% are singletons. V was clipped by 3 bases and J by 4 bases; unmatched bases: 14. The CDR3 sequence is 17 residues long. The V gene's germline CDR1 is LNHNV and CDR2 YYDKDF (reference sequence). This TCR was recovered from a man of 80 years or more with acute or convalescent COVID-19. Sequencing was performed on peripheral blood. This chain links TRBV15 with TRBJ1-1, with TRBD1 matching over 7 bases. In DNA, the CDR3 is TGTGCCACCAGCAGCAACAGGGGCCCCCTGTTTCCCACTGAAGCTTTCTTT. Protein product: CATSSNRGPLFPTEAFF.